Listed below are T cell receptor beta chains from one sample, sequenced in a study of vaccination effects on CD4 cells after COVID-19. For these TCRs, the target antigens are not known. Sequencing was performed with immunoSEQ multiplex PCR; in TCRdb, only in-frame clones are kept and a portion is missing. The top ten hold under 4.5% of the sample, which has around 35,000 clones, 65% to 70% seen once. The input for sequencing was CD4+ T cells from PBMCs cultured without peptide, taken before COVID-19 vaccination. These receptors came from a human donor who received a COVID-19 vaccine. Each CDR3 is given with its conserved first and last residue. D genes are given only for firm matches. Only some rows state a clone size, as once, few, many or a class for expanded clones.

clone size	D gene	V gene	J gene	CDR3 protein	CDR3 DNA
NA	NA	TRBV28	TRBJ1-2	CASSLGGKTYGYTF	TGTGCCAGCAGTTTAGGAGGGAAGACCTATGGCTACACCTTC
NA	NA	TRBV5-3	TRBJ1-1	CARSYRGVGGIMNTEAFF	TGTGCCAGAAGCTATAGGGGGGTAGGGGGGATTATGAACACTGAAGCTTTCTTT
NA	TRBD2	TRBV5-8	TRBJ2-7	CASSFAGGSYEQYF	TGTGCCAGCAGCTTCGCGGGGGGCTCCTACGAGCAGTACTTC
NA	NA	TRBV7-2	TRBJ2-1	CASSLGGSDNEQFF	TGTGCCAGCAGCTTAGGCGGGTCCGACAATGAGCAGTTCTTC
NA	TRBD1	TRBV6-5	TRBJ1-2	CASRSEDRGNYGYTF	TGTGCCAGCAGGAGCGAGGACAGGGGAAACTATGGCTACACCTTC
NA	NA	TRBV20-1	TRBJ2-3	CSASGTNLNTQYF	TGCAGTGCCAGTGGGACAAACCTTAATACGCAGTATTTT
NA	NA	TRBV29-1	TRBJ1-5	CSVCQGQNQPQHF	TGCAGCGTTTGTCAGGGCCAAAATCAGCCCCAGCATTTT
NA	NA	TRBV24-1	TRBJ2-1	CATSGDSYYNEQFF	TGTGCCACCAGTGGGGACTCGTACTACAATGAGCAGTTCTTC
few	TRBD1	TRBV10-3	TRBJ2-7	CAIGQGSVYEQYF	TGTGCCATCGGACAGGGATCGGTCTACGAGCAGTACTTC
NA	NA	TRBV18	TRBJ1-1	CASSPLRGGTEAFF	TGTGCCAGCTCACCACTTAGGGGGGGCACTGAAGCTTTCTTT